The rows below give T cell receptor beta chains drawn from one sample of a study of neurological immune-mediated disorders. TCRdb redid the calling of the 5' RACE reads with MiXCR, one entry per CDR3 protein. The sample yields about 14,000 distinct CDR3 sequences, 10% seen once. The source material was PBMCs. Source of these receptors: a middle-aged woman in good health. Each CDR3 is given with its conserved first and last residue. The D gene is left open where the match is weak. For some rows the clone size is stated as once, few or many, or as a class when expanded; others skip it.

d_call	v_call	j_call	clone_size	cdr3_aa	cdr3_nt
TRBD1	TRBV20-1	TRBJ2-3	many	CSAPTGGTDTQYF	TGCAGTGCCCCGACAGGGGGCACAGATACGCAGTATTTT
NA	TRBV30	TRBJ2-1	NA	CAWSESRYNEQFF	TGTGCCTGGAGTGAAAGCCGCTACAATGAGCAGTTCTTC
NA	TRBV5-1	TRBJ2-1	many	CASSLVGGAGEQFF	TGCGCCAGCAGCTTGGTGGGCGGGGCTGGCGAGCAGTTCTTC
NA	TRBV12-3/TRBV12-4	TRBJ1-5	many	CASSLIQNQPQHF	TGTGCCAGCAGCCTAATCCAAAATCAGCCCCAGCATTTT
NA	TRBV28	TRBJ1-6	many	CASSLGSYNSPLHF	TGTGCCAGCAGTTTAGGCTCCTATAATTCACCCCTCCACTTT
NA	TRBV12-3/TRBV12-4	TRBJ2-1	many	CASTVTRGVYNEQFF	TGTGCCAGCACCGTAACGAGGGGAGTTTACAATGAGCAGTTCTTC
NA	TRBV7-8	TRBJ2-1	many	CASSLSGRRGNEQFF	TGTGCCAGCAGCTTAAGCGGGCGCAGGGGCAATGAGCAGTTCTTC
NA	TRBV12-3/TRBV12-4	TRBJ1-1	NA	CASSPQGGVEAFF	TGTGCCAGCAGCCCTCAGGGAGGTGTAGAAGCTTTCTTT
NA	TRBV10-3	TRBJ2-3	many	CATGPSTDTQYF	TGTGCCACCGGCCCCTCCACAGATACGCAGTATTTT
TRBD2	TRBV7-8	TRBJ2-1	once	CASSWGLSGRATYNEQFF	TGTGCCAGCAGCTGGGGACTAAGCGGGAGGGCGACCTACAATGAGCAGTTCTTC
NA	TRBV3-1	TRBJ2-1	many	CASSQDQASGVFNEQFF	TGTGCCAGCAGCCAAGATCAGGCATCTGGGGTTTTTAATGAGCAGTTCTTC
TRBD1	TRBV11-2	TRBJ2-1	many	CASSFIGGANEQFF	TGTGCCAGCAGCTTCATAGGGGGCGCGAATGAGCAGTTCTTC
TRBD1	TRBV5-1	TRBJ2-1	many	CASSLGWGQTNNEQFF	TGCGCCAGCAGCTTGGGGTGGGGACAGACAAACAATGAGCAGTTCTTC
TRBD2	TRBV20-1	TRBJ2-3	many	CSASLRLAGGRTDTQYF	TGCAGTGCTAGCCTCCGACTAGCGGGGGGGCGCACAGATACGCAGTATTTT
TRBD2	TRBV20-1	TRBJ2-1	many	CSARGSQLAVYNEQFF	TGCAGTGCTAGAGGGTCCCAACTAGCGGTATACAATGAGCAGTTCTTC
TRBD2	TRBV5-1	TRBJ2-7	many	CASSLVAGGPDEQYF	TGCGCCAGCAGCTTGGTGGCGGGAGGGCCCGACGAGCAGTACTTC
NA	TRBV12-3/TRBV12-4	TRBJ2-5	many	CASSTQPQYQETQYF	TGTGCCAGCAGTACCCAGCCCCAGTACCAAGAGACCCAGTACTTC
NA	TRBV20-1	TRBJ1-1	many	CSARSGGSGEAFF	TGCAGTGCTAGATCGGGAGGGTCAGGTGAAGCTTTCTTT
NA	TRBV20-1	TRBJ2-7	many	CSARATGMREQYF	TGCAGTGCTAGGGCGACAGGAATGAGGGAGCAGTACTTC
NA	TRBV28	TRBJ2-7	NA	CATSVTGSYEQYF	TGTGCCACCTCCGTGACAGGCTCCTACGAGCAGTATTTC
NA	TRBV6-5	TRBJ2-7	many	CASTRTGSSYEQYF	TGTGCCAGCACCAGGACTGGGAGCTCCTACGAGCAGTACTTC
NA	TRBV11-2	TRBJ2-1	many	CATSRDWNNEQFF	TGTGCCACCTCGAGGGACTGGAACAATGAGCAGTTCTTC
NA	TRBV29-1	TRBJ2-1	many	CSVEGDTYNEQFF	TGCAGCGTTGAAGGGGACACTTACAATGAGCAGTTCTTC